The clone carrying this TCR beta chain occurred once. Its antigen is not identified. The sample is drawn from a study of shared clonotypes between healthy human individuals. The CDR3 totals 14 residues. Only CD45RO-negative cells positively selected for CCR7 counted as naive CD8 cells, so terminally differentiated effector memory CD45RA+ cells were excluded. Sorted-subset replicate PCR reactions were performed with around 200 ng DNA, corresponding to about 30,000 T cell genomes. Only in-frame clones appear in the TCRdb table, and some are missing; sequencing was by immunoSEQ multiplex PCR. This sample has millions of clones, with roughly 94% found just once. Regarding the study as a whole: Shared clonotypes across all four donors exceeded non-shared ones in generation probability. On the whole, naive subsets had larger estimated richness than memory subsets had. Rarefaction gave evidence that sorted-subset sequencing remained incomplete despite large depth.

This chain joins TRBV7-5 and TRBJ2-7. TRBV7-5 is reported as a pseudogene. The specimen sequenced was naive CD8+ T cells sorted from blood. The clonotype comes from a man aged 18 to 35 in good health. CDR3 protein: CARSLALGRYEQYF. The CDR3, as DNA: TGTGCCAGAAGCTTAGCTCTAGGGCGATACGAGCAGTACTTC.